This T cell receptor beta chain was identified in a study of cytomegalovirus exposure and HLA in healthy donors. Study-wide results and limits: In presence/absence analyses, roughly uniform sequencing depth across donors was assumed.

The length of the CDR3 is 13 residues. The germline V gene has CDR1 SNHLY and CDR2 FYNNEI. J was trimmed by 8 bases and V by 8 bases; bases with no gene match: 10. Primers included in the PCR were 60 Vbeta and 13 Jbeta primers. This table comes from immunoSEQ multiplex PCR, and its TCRdb copy is limited to in-frame clones, with some not included. The table includes under 90,000 clones, 74% detected once. As regards this clone: Its antigen is unknown.

Material for sequencing was PBMCs. The rearrangement links TRBV2 to TRBJ1-2; 8 positions agree with TRBD1. The receptor was derived from a man aged 40-50 years in good health and CMV-seropositive. The CDR3 region is CASQPGGVQGYTF. CDR3 nucleotides: TGTGCCAGCCAACCAGGGGGCGTTCAGGGCTACACCTTC.